Sequencing of this T cell receptor beta chain was carried out in a study of blood T cell repertoires in COVID-19. Across the whole study: From T cells, B-cell-depleted T cells, or PBMCs came the material, which was cDNA or gDNA.

Germline V gene data show CDR1 as LGHNA and CDR2 as YSLEER. V lost 1 base and J lost 7; bases outside the gene matches: 8. The CDR3 sequence is 15 residues long. Some clones are missing from TCRdb's copy, which holds only in-frame ones; the method was immunoSEQ multiplex PCR. Among 230,000 or so clones listed, over 75% were seen once. Sequenced sample: peripheral blood. The source is a human donor in a cohort sampled during active COVID-19. The chain joins TRBV4-3 to TRBJ1-1; 8 bases map to TRBD1. The CDR3 DNA reads TGCGCCAGCAGCCAAGTCGCCACAGGGGGGGTTGAAGCTTTCTTT. Protein product: CASSQVATGGVEAFF.